This TCR beta chain was documented in a study of T cell repertoires in cytomegalovirus infection. About the research overall: Recently identified HLA-C-restricted CMV epitopes and well-studied HLA-B-restricted CMV epitopes were used by the study.

This clonotype showed up just a few times. The antigen remains unidentified. CDR3 size: 14 residues. Germline V gene sequence: CDR1 GTSNPN, CDR2 SVGIG (reference sequence). Trimming took off 0 bases at V and 0 bases at J, with 6 bases between the two ends. Study-wide points: Carriage of CMV together with the relevant HLA was identifiable through cumulative public TCR beta family frequency. It was HLA-C-restricted CMV-specific TCR beta clonotypes that dominated the response ex vivo.

TCRdb reprocessed the reads via MiXCR and lists one record per CDR3 protein. The sample lists 310,000 or so distinct CDR3 sequences; around a quarter were seen once. The chain is built from TRBV30 and TRBJ1-5; no firm D call. The TCR sequence derives from a human donor in good health (CMV status not recorded). Some clones in this sample may be carry-over from other donors' samples. This material consisted of cultured PBMCs, taken from culture after CMV antigen stimulation. CDR3 in amino acids: CAWSVLASNQPQHF. CDR3 DNA sequence: TGTGCCTGGAGTGTACTTGCTAGCAATCAGCCCCAGCATTTT. Supplemented by reference TRBV30 and TRBJ1-5, the full variable domain reads SQTIHQWPATLVQPVGSPLSLECTVEGTSNPNLYWYRQAAGRGLQLLFYSVGIGQISSEVPQNLSASRPQDRQFILSSKKLLLSDSGFYLCAWSVLASNQPQHFGDGTRLSIL.